This T cell receptor beta chain was retrieved from a study of blood T cells in healthy people across ages. A minimum of 6 micrograms of total RNA was extracted per sample. Of note for this clonotype: As yet, its antigen is unknown.

Sample-barcoded 5' priming and a J-beta primer mix drove a second PCR of about 7 to 11 cycles. A template-switch adaptor containing 12 random nucleotides labeled each cDNA molecule. MiXCR was run by TCRdb on the 5' RACE reads, yielding one entry per CDR3 protein. The profile shows about 1.4 million distinct CDR3 sequences, around 59% of them singletons. V lost 5 bases and J lost 7, with 11 bases in between. The germline V gene has CDR1 MRHNA and CDR2 SNTAGT. The CDR3 is 13 amino acids. Findings and limits, study-wide: Naive T cell percentage by flow cytometry tracked strongly with beta diversity. Unknown CMV status may confound age-related changes in expanded clones.

The chain combines TRBV6-4 with TRBJ1-4; D remains unclear. Sequenced material: blood. The receptor was derived from a man aged 18-30 years in good health. The CDR3 loop is CASSKEGGEKLFF. CDR3 nucleotide sequence: TGTGCCAGCAGTAAGGAGGGCGGTGAAAAACTGTTTTTT.